The rows below give T cell receptor beta chains drawn from one sample of a study of OX40 agonist ivuxolimab in advanced cancers. Libraries were prepared by immunoSEQ multiplex PCR; TCRdb keeps only in-frame clonotypes and omits some of them. This table has about 37,000 clones, 87% appearing once. Sequenced material: CD4+ or CD8+ T cells sorted from blood, taken in a trial of the OX40 agonist ivuxolimab. The receptor set was obtained from an adult with an advanced solid tumor such as melanoma, head and neck, liver or kidney cancer. CDR3s include the opening cysteine and the closing phenylalanine or tryptophan. The order of the fields is V gene, clone size, J gene, D gene, CDR3 protein, CDR3 DNA. A D gene is named only where the DNA matches it firmly. The size entry is marked missing in some rows and otherwise reads once, few, many or a size class.

V: TRBV7-9; size: -; J: TRBJ1-4; D: -; CDR3: CASSPAGETNEKLFF; DNA: TGTGCCAGCAGCCCAGCAGGGGAGACTAATGAAAAACTGTTTTTT
V: TRBV9; size: -; J: TRBJ2-3; D: -; CDR3: CASSVVTDPWDTQYF; DNA: TGTGCCAGCAGCGTGGTGACAGATCCCTGGGATACGCAGTATTTT
V: TRBV19; size: -; J: TRBJ1-6; D: -; CDR3: CASSIGGGGYSGSPLHF; DNA: TGTGCCAGTAGTATAGGCGGAGGGGGTTATAGTGGTTCACCCCTCCACTTT
V: TRBV19; size: once; J: TRBJ2-1; D: -; CDR3: CASSIAGGTYNEQFF; DNA: TGTGCCAGTAGTATAGCTGGGGGGACCTACAATGAGCAGTTCTTC
V: TRBV15; size: -; J: TRBJ2-7; D: -; CDR3: CATSSGGGGAYEQYF; DNA: TGTGCCACCAGCAGCGGAGGAGGGGGCGCGTACGAGCAGTACTTC
V: TRBV28; size: -; J: TRBJ2-7; D: TRBD1; CDR3: CASSRGQTPYEQYF; DNA: TGTGCCAGCAGCCGGGGACAGACCCCCTACGAGCAGTACTTC
V: TRBV30; size: -; J: TRBJ1-1; D: TRBD1; CDR3: CAWGRQGGFTEAFF; DNA: TGTGCCTGGGGCCGACAGGGTGGATTCACTGAAGCTTTCTTT
V: TRBV12-2; size: -; J: TRBJ2-7; D: -; CDR3: CASRLPPLRGTYEQYF; DNA: TGTGCAAGTCGCTTACCACCCTTGAGGGGTACCTACGAGCAGTACTTC
V: TRBV29-1; size: once; J: TRBJ2-7; D: TRBD2; CDR3: CSVEGGEGYYEQYF; DNA: TGCAGCGTTGAAGGTGGGGAGGGCTACTACGAGCAGTACTTC
V: TRBV27; size: once; J: TRBJ1-4; D: -; CDR3: CASSLGFGKEKLFF; DNA: TGTGCCAGCAGTTTAGGTTTCGGGAAAGAAAAACTGTTTTTT
V: TRBV10-1; size: -; J: TRBJ2-3; D: -; CDR3: CASSEGSGVTDTQYF; DNA: TGCGCCAGCAGTGAGGGTTCAGGGGTCACAGATACGCAGTATTTT
V: TRBV7-2; size: -; J: TRBJ2-7; D: TRBD1; CDR3: CASSLTGTGWDEQYF; DNA: TGTGCCAGCAGCTTAACCGGGACAGGGTGGGACGAGCAGTACTTC
V: TRBV5-5; size: -; J: TRBJ1-5; D: -; CDR3: CASSPLGENSNQPQHF; DNA: TGTGCCAGCAGCCCCCTCGGGGAAAATAGCAATCAGCCCCAGCATTTT
V: TRBV30; size: -; J: TRBJ1-5; D: -; CDR3: CAWNQGYQPQHF; DNA: TGTGCCTGGAATCAAGGGTATCAGCCCCAGCATTTT
V: TRBV19; size: few; J: TRBJ2-7; D: -; CDR3: CASSSTPMVPDEQYF; DNA: TGTGCCAGTAGTTCCACACCGATGGTTCCGGACGAGCAGTACTTC
V: TRBV19; size: -; J: TRBJ2-1; D: -; CDR3: CASSTTGNEQFF; DNA: TGTGCCAGTAGTACAACAGGGAATGAGCAGTTCTTC
V: TRBV7-2; size: -; J: TRBJ1-4; D: -; CDR3: CASSFPGGGLATNEKLFF; DNA: TGTGCCAGCAGCTTCCCCGGAGGGGGACTAGCAACTAATGAAAAACTGTTTTTT
V: TRBV4-2; size: -; J: TRBJ2-1; D: -; CDR3: CASNFGGQGNEQFF; DNA: TGTGCCAGCAACTTTGGGGGCCAGGGCAATGAGCAGTTCTTC
V: TRBV6-1; size: -; J: TRBJ2-7; D: -; CDR3: CATETGPYEQYF; DNA: TGTGCCACCGAGACAGGACCTTACGAGCAGTACTTC
V: TRBV29-1; size: -; J: TRBJ1-5; D: -; CDR3: CSVVDGDQPQHF; DNA: TGCAGCGTTGTGGACGGGGATCAGCCCCAGCATTTT
V: TRBV19; size: -; J: TRBJ1-2; D: -; CDR3: CASSFGVNYGYTF; DNA: TGTGCCAGTAGTTTCGGGGTCAACTATGGCTACACCTTC
V: TRBV4-3; size: once; J: TRBJ2-7; D: TRBD1; CDR3: CASSQEQGAYEQYF; DNA: TGCGCCAGCAGCCAAGAACAGGGGGCCTACGAGCAGTACTTC
V: TRBV5-6; size: -; J: TRBJ2-2; D: -; CDR3: CASSWSSGELFF; DNA: TGTGCCAGCAGCTGGTCTTCGGGGGAGCTGTTTTTT
V: TRBV4-1; size: few; J: TRBJ2-7; D: -; CDR3: CASSQGPGSRSEQYF; DNA: TGCGCCAGCAGCCAAGGTCCAGGCTCCAGGTCCGAGCAGTACTTC
V: TRBV4-1; size: -; J: TRBJ2-2; D: -; CDR3: CASSPGTSYTGELFF; DNA: TGCGCCAGCAGCCCTGGGACAAGCTACACCGGGGAGCTGTTTTTT
V: TRBV15; size: -; J: TRBJ2-5; D: TRBD1; CDR3: CATSSFDRGQETQYF; DNA: TGTGCCACCAGCAGTTTCGACAGGGGGCAAGAGACCCAGTACTTC
V: TRBV28; size: -; J: TRBJ2-1; D: TRBD2; CDR3: CASSLSGAQADEQFF; DNA: TGTGCCAGCAGTCTAAGCGGGGCCCAGGCCGATGAGCAGTTCTTC
V: TRBV5-1; size: -; J: TRBJ1-5; D: TRBD1; CDR3: CASSPGQGRNQPQHF; DNA: TGCGCCAGCAGCCCGGGACAGGGCAGGAATCAGCCCCAGCATTTT
V: TRBV21-1; size: once; J: TRBJ1-2; D: -; CDR3: CASSKRGGSNYGYTF; DNA: TGTGCCAGCAGCAAACGGGGGGGGTCTAACTATGGCTACACCTTC
V: TRBV4-2; size: -; J: TRBJ2-7; D: -; CDR3: CASSPQQGSYEQYF; DNA: TGTGCCAGCAGCCCCCAACAGGGCTCCTACGAGCAGTACTTC
V: TRBV6-6; size: -; J: TRBJ1-1; D: TRBD1; CDR3: CASILTPGQGETEAFF; DNA: TGTGCCAGCATACTTACCCCGGGACAGGGAGAAACTGAAGCTTTCTTT